These 23 T cell receptor beta chains were sequenced from one sample in a study of T cells in Graves' hyperthyroidism and ophthalmopathy. Authors of the study amplified TCR beta CDR3 regions from RNA transcripts. With the HTBI primer set, the TCR CDR3 went through a first round of RT-PCR. TCRdb re-derived calls from the multiplex PCR reads in MiXCR, one entry per CDR3 protein. The repertoire holds about 410,000 distinct CDR3 sequences, with about 15% as singletons. Sequencing was carried out using blood. The receptor set was obtained from a man between 18 and 29 years old with Graves' ophthalmopathy.

This clonotype was picked up a small number of times. The chain employs TRBV30 and TRBJ2-3; 8 bases fit TRBD1. The germline CDR1 and CDR2 sequences are GTSNPN and SVGIG (reference sequence). The CDR3 contains 13 residues. Trimming took 3 bases from V and 1 from J; bases not matched to a gene: 0. In DNA form, the CDR3 reads TGTGCCTGGAGGGGACAGGGCACAGATACGCAGTATTTT. Protein product: CAWRGQGTDTQYF.

The sample holds many counts of this clonotype. The chain combines TRBV2 with TRBJ2-7; D is unclear. CDR1 is SNHLY, CDR2 FYNNEI, per germline. The CDR3 runs 14 residues. The V end lost 2 bases, the J end lost 2 bases, and 10 bases lay between the germline ends. The CDR3 region has the DNA TGTGCCAGCAGTGAATCAGGTGACCCCTACGAGCAGTACTTC. Translation: CASSESGDPYEQYF.

This clonotype was seen at least ten times. The CDR3 loop reads CASSLEGQGSYNEQFF. CDR3 nucleotides: TGCGCCAGCAGCTTGGAAGGACAGGGCTCCTACAATGAGCAGTTCTTC. The chain recombines TRBV5-1 with TRBJ2-1; 8 positions agree with TRBD1. Germline V lookup: CDR1 SGHRS, CDR2 YFSETQ. The CDR3 extends over 16 amino acids. J lost 0 bases, V lost 0 bases, and 2 bases had no gene match.

This clonotype was recorded at least ten times. The genes are TRBV2 and TRBJ1-1; D is undetermined. Germline V gives CDR1 SNHLY, CDR2 FYNNEI. Trimming left V 10 bases short and J 3 bases short, with 15 bases between. The CDR3 covers 13 residues. Here the CDR3 DNA reads TGTGCCACCCATTTCCCAGATTACACTGAAGCTTTCTTT. Its translation: CATHFPDYTEAFF.

This clonotype was found many times. V and J are TRBV9 and TRBJ1-1; no reliable D call. The CDR3 contains 13 residues. Trimming stripped 1 base from V and 4 bases from J, with 8 bases between. Germline V gene lookup returns CDR1 SGDLS and CDR2 YYNGEE. Here the CDR3 DNA reads TGTGCCAGCAGCGTATGGGGTAGCACTGAAGCTTTCTTT. Amino acids: CASSVWGSTEAFF.

There are a few counts of this clonotype. V gene TRBV4-1 combines with J gene TRBJ2-1; 14 bases are a match to TRBD2. Trimming at V came to 0 bases and at J to 7 bases, leaving 8 bases not matched to a gene. There are 18 residues in the CDR3. The V gene's germline CDR1 is MGHRA and CDR2 YSYEKL. Here the CDR3 DNA reads TGCGCCAGCAGCCAAGAGTCCTTCGGGACTAGCGGGAGTAATGAGCAGTTCTTC. Amino acid sequence: CASSQESFGTSGSNEQFF.

This clonotype occurred many times. This chain links TRBV6-1 with TRBJ2-7; TRBD2 aligns across 10 bases. Germline trimming cut 6 bases from V and 2 bases from J; bases unmatched to any gene: 10. The CDR3 runs to 16 residues. The germline V gene encodes CDR1 MNHNS and CDR2 SASEGT. CDR3 coding DNA: TGTGCCAGCAGAGCCATAGCGGGGGGCAGGGCCTACGAGCAGTACTTC. Translated: CASRAIAGGRAYEQYF.

The chain combines TRBV11-2 with TRBJ2-1; 13 positions agree with TRBD2. Germline V gene data show CDR1 as SGHAT and CDR2 as FQNNGV. This CDR3 region has 17 residues. The J segment lost 8 bases and the V segment lost 0 bases, leaving 7 bases of the junction unmatched. The CDR3 DNA reads TGTGCCAGCAGCTTAGAGGCACTAGCGGGGGGGGTGGATGAGCAGTTCTTC. The encoded protein is CASSLEALAGGVDEQFF.

This clonotype was detected ten times or more. This sequence joins TRBV7-8 and TRBJ1-2; no clear D. The CDR3 sequence is 13 residues long. The germline V and J ends were trimmed by 1 base and 7 bases, with 10 bases remaining between them. Germline V gene sequence: CDR1 SGHVS, CDR2 FQNEAQ. CDR3 coding DNA: TGTGCCAGCAGCTTAGGGACCAGAGGTGGCTACACCTTC. This encodes CASSLGTRGGYTF.

This clonotype appeared many times. V usage is TRBV27 and J usage is TRBJ2-7; 7 bases line up with TRBD1. Looked up from germline, CDR1 is MNHEY and CDR2 is SMNVEV (reference sequence). V dropped 5 bases and J dropped 2; count of bases not matched to a gene: 9. The CDR3 runs 15 residues. The CDR3 coding sequence is TGTGCCAGCAGTGCCTACAGGGGAGAGGCCTACGAGCAGTACTTC. It codes for CASSAYRGEAYEQYF.

The table lists this clonotype with a count of one. This chain uses TRBV29-1 with TRBJ2-2; no clear D gene. The V and J ends lost 7 bases and 1 base respectively, with 10 bases between them. The germline V gene has CDR1 SQVTM and CDR2 ANQGSEA. There are 13 residues in the CDR3. DNA for the CDR3: TGCAGCGCCCCCCCCGGGAACACCGGGGAGCTGTTTTTT. It yields the protein CSAPPGNTGELFF.

Many counts were recorded for this clonotype. The rearrangement joins TRBV12-3 or TRBV12-4 to TRBJ2-7, with 11 bases lining up with TRBD2. V lost 5 bases and J lost 7; bases outside the gene matches: 10. The CDR3 runs to 15 residues. The CDR3 coding sequence is TGTGCCAGCAGTGCCCCGGGACTAGCGGCCCTGGAGCAGTACTTC. Amino acids: CASSAPGLAALEQYF.

This clonotype was seen repeatedly, ten times or more. This chain joins TRBV2 and TRBJ1-5, with 8 positions matching TRBD1. Per germline, CDR1 SNHLY and CDR2 FYNNEI. There are 14 residues in the CDR3. The trim removed 3 bases at V and 9 bases at J, leaving 7 bases unmatched. The CDR3 protein is CASSEGTGGRPQHF. In DNA form, the CDR3 reads TGTGCCAGCAGTGAGGGCACAGGGGGGCGGCCCCAGCATTTT.

This clonotype turned up a few times. A much larger clonotype is one base distant, so this may be a read error. The chain is built from TRBV20-1 and TRBJ2-5; D possibly matches TRBD1 or TRBD2 (6 bases each). Germline V gene sequence: CDR1 DFQATT, CDR2 SNEGSKA (reference sequence). Trimming pared 1 base from V and 0 bases from J, leaving 9 bases between. The CDR3 has 14 residues. CDR3 protein: CSARGGAHQETQYF. The CDR3 nucleotides read TGCAGTGCTAGAGGGGGGGCGCACCAAGAGACCCAGTACTTC.

This clonotype has a count of ten or more. The rearrangement uses TRBV3-1 and TRBJ1-3; D gene uncertain. Germline V gives CDR1 LGHDT, CDR2 YNNKEL (reference sequence). The V gene lost 6 bases and the J gene lost 4 bases, with 7 bases spanning the gap. The CDR3 has 12 residues. The CDR3 DNA reads as TGTGCCAGCAGTCAATGGGGAAACACCATATATTTT. Residues: CASSQWGNTIYF.

Many counts were recorded for this clonotype. The CDR3 is CASTQGGSSYNSPLHF. CDR3 nucleotides: TGTGCCAGCACCCAGGGGGGGAGCTCCTATAATTCACCCCTCCACTTT. The chain uses TRBV12-3 or TRBV12-4 and TRBJ1-6; TRBD1 aligns across 7 bases. This CDR3 is built from 16 residues. Trimming took 7 bases from V and 0 from J; bases not matched to a gene: 6.

This clonotype has a count of ten or more. The J gene is TRBJ2-1, the V gene TRBV5-6; the D gene could be TRBD1 or TRBD2 (5 bases each). V lost 0 bases to trimming and J lost 6 bases, with 13 bases between them. The CDR3 has 15 amino acids. Germline CDR1 and CDR2: SGHDT and YYEEEE. The DNA of the CDR3 is TGTGCCAGCAGCTTGGGATTGTCTGGGGGCAATGAGCAGTTCTTC. It yields the protein CASSLGLSGGNEQFF.

This clonotype occurred many times. The V call is TRBV29-1, the J call TRBJ1-1; TRBD1 is a possible D gene (6 bases). The CDR3 totals 17 residues. Germline V CDR1 and CDR2: SQVTM, ANQGSEA. Trimming left V 2 bases short and J 6 bases short, with 25 bases between. This CDR3 is CSVETVGRGGGSAEAFF. The CDR3 DNA reads TGCAGCGTTGAAACGGTTGGTCGAGGGGGTGGGAGCGCTGAAGCTTTCTTT.

This clonotype was recorded many times. This chain connects TRBV7-8 to TRBJ2-7, with 9 bases fitting TRBD1. The CDR3 length is 15 residues. The trim removed 0 bases at V and 3 bases at J, leaving 3 bases unmatched. Germline V gene data show CDR1 as SGHVS and CDR2 as FQNEAQ. The CDR3 DNA follows: TGTGCCAGCAGCTTAGCTGGGACAGGGCTCTACGAGCAGTACTTC. Residues: CASSLAGTGLYEQYF.

This clonotype was seen a handful of times. The rearrangement joins TRBV9 to TRBJ2-5; TRBD1 aligns across 7 bases. CDR3 length: 14 amino acids. Germline loops: CDR1 SGDLS, CDR2 YYNGEE. V lost 4 bases, J lost 3 bases, and 6 bases stayed unmatched. The CDR3 loop reads CASSFRQGKETQYF. In DNA, the CDR3 is TGTGCCAGCAGCTTCCGACAGGGCAAAGAGACCCAGTACTTC. The complete variable domain, with remaining parts taken from reference TRBV9 and TRBJ2-5, reads DSGVTQTPKHLITATGQRVTLRCSPRSGDLSVYWYQQSLDQGLQFLIQYYNGEERAKGNILERFSAQQFPDLHSELNLSSLELGDSALYFCASSFRQGKETQYFGPGTRLLVL.

As concerns this clonotype: A much larger clone differs by one base, so this may be a read error. The CDR3 sequence: CATSERTGRRTDTQYF. DNA of the CDR3: TGTGCCACCAGTGAAAGAACGGGAAGGCGGACAGATACGCAGTATTTT. V is TRBV24-1 and J is TRBJ2-3; D possibly corresponds to TRBD2 (5 bases). The V end lost 4 bases, the J end lost 3 bases, and 16 bases lay between the germline ends. Germline V gene sequence: CDR1 KGHDR, CDR2 SFDVKD. The CDR3 covers 16 residues.

This clonotype has a handful of counts. The CDR3 is CASSIDRGNTEAFF. CDR3 nucleotide sequence: TGTGCCAGTAGTATAGATCGGGGGAACACTGAAGCTTTCTTT. The J gene is TRBJ1-1, the V gene TRBV19; D remains unclear. Trimming cost V 0 bases and J 1 base, with 6 bases left between them. CDR1 is LNHDA, CDR2 SQIVND, per germline (reference sequence). The CDR3 is made up of 14 amino acids.

This clonotype was seen many times. This sequence joins TRBV5-1 and TRBJ2-7, with D perhaps matching TRBD2 (5 bases). The V gene's germline CDR1 is SGHRS and CDR2 YFSETQ. V was clipped by 0 bases and J by 0 bases, with 10 bases between them. CDR3 length: 15 amino acids. This CDR3 is CASSLAGLPSYEQYF. CDR3 nucleotides: TGCGCCAGCAGCTTGGCCGGACTCCCCTCCTACGAGCAGTACTTC.